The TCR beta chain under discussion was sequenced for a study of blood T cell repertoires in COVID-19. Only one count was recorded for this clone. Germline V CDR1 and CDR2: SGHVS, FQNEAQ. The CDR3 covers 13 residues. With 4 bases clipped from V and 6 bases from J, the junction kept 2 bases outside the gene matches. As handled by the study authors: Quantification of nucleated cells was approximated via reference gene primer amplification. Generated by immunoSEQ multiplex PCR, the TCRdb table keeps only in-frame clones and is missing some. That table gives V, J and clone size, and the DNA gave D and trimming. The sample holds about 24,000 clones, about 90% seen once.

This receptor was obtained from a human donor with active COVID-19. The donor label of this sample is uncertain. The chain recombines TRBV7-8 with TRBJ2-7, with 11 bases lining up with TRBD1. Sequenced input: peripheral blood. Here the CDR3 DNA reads TGTGCCAGCAGCTGGGACAGGGGGGGCGAGCAGTACTTC. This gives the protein CASSWDRGGEQYF.